This T cell receptor beta chain appears in the sequencing data of a study of technical replicates of blood from a few donors. Repertoires were generated with immunoSEQ multiplex PCR, while TCRdb's copy carries only in-frame clones and drops some. The repertoire holds roughly 72,000 clones, with 85% to 95% as singletons. The CDR3 is 11 residues long. Trimming took 5 bases from V and 2 from J, leaving 4 bases between them. CDR1 and CDR2 from the germline V gene are LNHDA and SQIVND (reference sequence). The specimen sequenced was T cells isolated from PBMCs. This chain uses TRBV19 with TRBJ2-7; D unresolved. The receptor comes from a human donor in good health. CDR3 in DNA: TGTGCCAGTAGTTCTCCCTACGAGCAGTACTTC. This gives the protein CASSSPYEQYF.